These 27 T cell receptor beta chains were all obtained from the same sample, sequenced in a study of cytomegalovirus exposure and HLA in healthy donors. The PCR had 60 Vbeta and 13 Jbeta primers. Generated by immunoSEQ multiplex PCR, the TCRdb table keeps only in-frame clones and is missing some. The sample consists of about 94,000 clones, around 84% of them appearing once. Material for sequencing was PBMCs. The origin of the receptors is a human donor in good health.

The CDR3 coding sequence is TGCGCCAGCAGCTTGGAGCTGTCTTCTAGCGAAAAACTGTTTTTT. As protein: CASSLELSSSEKLFF. The chain uses TRBV5-1 and TRBJ1-4, with D unresolved. V lost 0 bases and J lost 8, with 14 bases in between. Germline values: CDR1 SGHRS, CDR2 YFSETQ. The CDR3 length is 15 residues.

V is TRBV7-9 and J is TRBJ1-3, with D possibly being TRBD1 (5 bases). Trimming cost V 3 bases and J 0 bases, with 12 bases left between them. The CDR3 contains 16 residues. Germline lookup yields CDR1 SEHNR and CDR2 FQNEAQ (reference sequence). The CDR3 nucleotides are TGTGCCAGCAGCTTCAGTACAGGTAGCTCTGGAAACACCATATATTTT. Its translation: CASSFSTGSSGNTIYF.

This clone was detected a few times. The CDR3 here is CASSGGRTGELFF. The CDR3 DNA is TGTGCCAGCAGTGGCGGCAGAACCGGGGAGCTGTTTTTT. The chain combines TRBV2 with TRBJ2-2, with no clear D. V was cut by 4 bases and J by 5 bases, with 8 bases left in between. The CDR3 extends over 13 amino acids. The germline V gene encodes CDR1 SNHLY and CDR2 FYNNEI.

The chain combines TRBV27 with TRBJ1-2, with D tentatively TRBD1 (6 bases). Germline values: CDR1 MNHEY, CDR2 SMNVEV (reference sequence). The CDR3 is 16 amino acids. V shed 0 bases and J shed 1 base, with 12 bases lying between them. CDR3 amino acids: CASSLSRGLLNYGYTF. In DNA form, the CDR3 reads TGTGCCAGCAGTTTATCCAGGGGCTTACTTAACTATGGCTACACCTTC.

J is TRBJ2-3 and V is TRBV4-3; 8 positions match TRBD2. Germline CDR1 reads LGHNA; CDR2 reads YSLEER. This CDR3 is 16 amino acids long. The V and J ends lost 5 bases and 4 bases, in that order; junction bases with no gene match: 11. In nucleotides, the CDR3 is TGCGCCAGCAGCTCTTCCGGGGGGGCCGTTTCAGATACGCAGTATTTT. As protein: CASSSSGGAVSDTQYF.

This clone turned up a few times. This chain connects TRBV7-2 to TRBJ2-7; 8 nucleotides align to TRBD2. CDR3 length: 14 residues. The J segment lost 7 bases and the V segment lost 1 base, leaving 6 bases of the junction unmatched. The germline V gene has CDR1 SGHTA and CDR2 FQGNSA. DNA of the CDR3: TGTGCCAGCAGCTTAGACGGGGGGGCGGTTGAGCAGTACTTC. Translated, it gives CASSLDGGAVEQYF.

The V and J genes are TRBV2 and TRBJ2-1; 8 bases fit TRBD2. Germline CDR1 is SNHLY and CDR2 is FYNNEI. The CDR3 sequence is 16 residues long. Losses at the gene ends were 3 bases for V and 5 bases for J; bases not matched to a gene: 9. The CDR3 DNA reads TGTGCCAGCAGTGACCCGGCTAGCGGGCTTAACAATGAGCAGTTCTTC. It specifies CASSDPASGLNNEQFF.

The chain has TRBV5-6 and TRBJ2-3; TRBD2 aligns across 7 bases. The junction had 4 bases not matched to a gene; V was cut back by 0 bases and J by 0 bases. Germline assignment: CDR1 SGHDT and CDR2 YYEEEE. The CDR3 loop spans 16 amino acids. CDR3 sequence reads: CASSLELAMSTDTQYF. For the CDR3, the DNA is TGTGCCAGCAGCTTGGAACTAGCGATGAGCACAGATACGCAGTATTTT.

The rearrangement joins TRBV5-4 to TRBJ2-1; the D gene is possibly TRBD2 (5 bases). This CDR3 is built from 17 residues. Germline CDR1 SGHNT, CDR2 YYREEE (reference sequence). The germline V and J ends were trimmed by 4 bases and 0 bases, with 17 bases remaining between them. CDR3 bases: TGTGCCAGCAGCCCGCGGGCCAGACCGAGCTCCTACAATGAGCAGTTCTTC. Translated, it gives CASSPRARPSSYNEQFF.

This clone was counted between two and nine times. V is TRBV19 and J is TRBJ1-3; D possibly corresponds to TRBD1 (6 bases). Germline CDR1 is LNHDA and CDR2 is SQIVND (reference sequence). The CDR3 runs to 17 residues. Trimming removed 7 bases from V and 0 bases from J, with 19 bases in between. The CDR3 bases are TGTGCCAGTACAAGTGCGAACAGGGATCGCTCTGGAAACACCATATATTTT. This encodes CASTSANRDRSGNTIYF. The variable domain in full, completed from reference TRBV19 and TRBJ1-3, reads DGGITQSPKYLFRKEGQNVTLSCEQNLNHDAMYWYRQDPGQGLRLIYYSQIVNDFQKGDIAEGYSVSREKKESFPLTVTSAQKNPTAFYLCASTSANRDRSGNTIYFGEGSWLTVV.

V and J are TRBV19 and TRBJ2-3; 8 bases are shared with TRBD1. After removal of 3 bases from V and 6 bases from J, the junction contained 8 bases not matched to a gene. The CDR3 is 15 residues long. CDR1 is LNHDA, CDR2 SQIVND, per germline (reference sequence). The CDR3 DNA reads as TGTGCCAGTAGTATCGCAGGGGGCCGGAAGGATACGCAGTATTTT. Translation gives CASSIAGGRKDTQYF.

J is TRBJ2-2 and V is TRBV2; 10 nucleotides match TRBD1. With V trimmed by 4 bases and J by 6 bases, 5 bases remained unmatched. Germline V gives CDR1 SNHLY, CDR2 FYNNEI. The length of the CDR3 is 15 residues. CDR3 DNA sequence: TGTGCCAGCAGTGTAGACAGGGGGCGCCCCGGGGAGCTGTTTTTT. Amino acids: CASSVDRGRPGELFF.

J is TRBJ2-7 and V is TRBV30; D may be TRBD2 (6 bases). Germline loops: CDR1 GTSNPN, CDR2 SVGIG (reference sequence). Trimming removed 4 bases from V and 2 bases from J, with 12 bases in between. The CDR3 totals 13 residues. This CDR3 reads CAWTGGGTYEQYF. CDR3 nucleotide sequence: TGTGCCTGGACCGGTGGGGGGACCTACGAGCAGTACTTC.

CDR3 in amino acids: CASSIAGKVTEAFF. The CDR3 DNA reads as TGTGCCAGTAGTATTGCAGGAAAGGTCACTGAAGCTTTCTTT. The chain combines TRBV19 with TRBJ1-1; D call uncertain. V was trimmed by 3 bases and J by 4 bases, leaving 12 bases between them. The germline V gene has CDR1 LNHDA and CDR2 SQIVND (reference sequence). The CDR3 spans 14 residues.

This CDR3 is CAWSLPGQGMNTEAFF. The CDR3 DNA sequence: TGTGCCTGGAGCCTACCGGGCCAGGGGATGAACACTGAAGCTTTCTTT. The chain combines TRBV30 with TRBJ1-1; a possible D gene is TRBD1 (6 bases). Trimming removed 3 bases from V and 0 bases from J, with 17 bases in between. CDR3 length: 16 amino acids. Germline V lookup: CDR1 GTSNPN, CDR2 SVGIG (reference sequence). Filled out from reference TRBV30 and TRBJ1-1, the complete variable domain reads SQTIHQWPATLVQPVGSPLSLECTVEGTSNPNLYWYRQAAGRGLQLLFYSVGIGQISSEVPQNLSASRPQDRQFILSSKKLLLSDSGFYLCAWSLPGQGMNTEAFFGQGTRLTVV.

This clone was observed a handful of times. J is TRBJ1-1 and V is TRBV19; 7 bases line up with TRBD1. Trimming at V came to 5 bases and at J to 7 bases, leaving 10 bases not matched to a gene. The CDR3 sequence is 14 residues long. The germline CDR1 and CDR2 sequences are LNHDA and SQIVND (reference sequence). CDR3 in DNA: TGTGCCAGTAGTCCGCTTGGACAGGAACTTGAAGCTTTCTTT. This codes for CASSPLGQELEAFF. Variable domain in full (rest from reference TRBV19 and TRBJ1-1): DGGITQSPKYLFRKEGQNVTLSCEQNLNHDAMYWYRQDPGQGLRLIYYSQIVNDFQKGDIAEGYSVSREKKESFPLTVTSAQKNPTAFYLCASSPLGQELEAFFGQGTRLTVV.

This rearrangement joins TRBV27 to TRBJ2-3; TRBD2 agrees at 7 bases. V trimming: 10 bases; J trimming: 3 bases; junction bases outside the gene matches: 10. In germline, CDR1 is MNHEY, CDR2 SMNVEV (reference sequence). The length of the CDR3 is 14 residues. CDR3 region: CATGFGGVTDTQYF. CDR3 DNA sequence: TGTGCCACGGGGTTTGGGGGGGTTACAGATACGCAGTATTTT.

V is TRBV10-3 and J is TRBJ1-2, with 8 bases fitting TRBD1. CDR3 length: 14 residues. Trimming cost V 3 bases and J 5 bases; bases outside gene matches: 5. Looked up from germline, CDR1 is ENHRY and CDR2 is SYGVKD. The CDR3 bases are TGTGCCATCAGTGATTCGGGGACAGGTTATGGCTACACCTTC. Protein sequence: CAISDSGTGYGYTF.

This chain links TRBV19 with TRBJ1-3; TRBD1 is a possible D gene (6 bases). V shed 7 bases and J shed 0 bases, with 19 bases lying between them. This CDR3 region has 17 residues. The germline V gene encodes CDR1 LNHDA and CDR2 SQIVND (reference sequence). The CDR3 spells CASTNQGKGSSGNTIYF. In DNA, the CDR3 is TGTGCCAGTACCAACCAGGGGAAGGGAAGCTCTGGAAACACCATATATTTT.

This CDR3 reads CASSPQVTRSSYNEQFF. The CDR3 DNA is TGTGCCAGCAGCCCCCAGGTAACTAGAAGCTCCTACAATGAGCAGTTCTTC. The chain links TRBV7-3 to TRBJ2-1; a weak D match, TRBD2 (5 bases). V was shortened by 5 bases and J by 0 bases, with 17 bases between the two germline ends. The CDR3 consists of 17 residues. Germline V gene sequence: CDR1 SGHTA, CDR2 FQGTGA.

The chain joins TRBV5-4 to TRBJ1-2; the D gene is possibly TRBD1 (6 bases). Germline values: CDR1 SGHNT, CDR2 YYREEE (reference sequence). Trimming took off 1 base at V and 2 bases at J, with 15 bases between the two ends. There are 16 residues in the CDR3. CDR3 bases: TGTGCCAGCAGCTTGCTTCGCCGGCAGGGGAACTATGGCTACACCTTC. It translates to CASSLLRRQGNYGYTF.

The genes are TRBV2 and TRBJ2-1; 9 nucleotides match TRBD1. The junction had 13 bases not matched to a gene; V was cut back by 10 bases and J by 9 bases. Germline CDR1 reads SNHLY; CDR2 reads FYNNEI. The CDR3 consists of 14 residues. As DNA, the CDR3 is TGTGCCACCACCCCCTACAGGGGGCGGGGTGAGCAGTTCTTC. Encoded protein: CATTPYRGRGEQFF.

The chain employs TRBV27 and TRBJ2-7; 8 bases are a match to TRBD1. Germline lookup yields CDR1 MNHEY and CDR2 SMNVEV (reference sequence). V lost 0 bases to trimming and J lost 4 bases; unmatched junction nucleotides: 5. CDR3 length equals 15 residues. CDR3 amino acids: CASSLSRGHEYEQYF. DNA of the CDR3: TGTGCCAGCAGTTTATCCAGGGGGCATGAGTACGAGCAGTACTTC.

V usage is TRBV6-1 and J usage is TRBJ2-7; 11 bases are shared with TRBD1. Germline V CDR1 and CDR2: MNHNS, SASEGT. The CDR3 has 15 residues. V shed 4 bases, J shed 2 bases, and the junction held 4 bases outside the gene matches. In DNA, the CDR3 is TGTGCCAGCAGTGGCCCGGGACAGGGGGCCTACGAGCAGTACTTC. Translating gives CASSGPGQGAYEQYF.

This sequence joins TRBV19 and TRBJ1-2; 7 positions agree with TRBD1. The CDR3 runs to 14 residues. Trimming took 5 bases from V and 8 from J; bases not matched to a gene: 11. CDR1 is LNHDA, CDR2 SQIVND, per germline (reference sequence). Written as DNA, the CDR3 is TGTGCCAGTAGTCTCCGTAGACAGGGAGGCGGCTACACCTTC. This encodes CASSLRRQGGGYTF.

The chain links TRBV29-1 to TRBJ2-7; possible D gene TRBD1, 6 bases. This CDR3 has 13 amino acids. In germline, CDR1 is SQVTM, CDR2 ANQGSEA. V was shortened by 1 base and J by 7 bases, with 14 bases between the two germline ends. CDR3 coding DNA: TGCAGCGTTGAAGTTGGGGGCCTCGGGGAGCAGTACTTC. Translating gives CSVEVGGLGEQYF.

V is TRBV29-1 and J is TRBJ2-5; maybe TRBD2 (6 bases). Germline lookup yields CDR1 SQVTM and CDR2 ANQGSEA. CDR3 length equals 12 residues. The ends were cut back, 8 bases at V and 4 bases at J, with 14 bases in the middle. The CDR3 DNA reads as TGCAGCACCCGCCCCGGGGGAGAGACCCAGTACTTC. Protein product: CSTRPGGETQYF. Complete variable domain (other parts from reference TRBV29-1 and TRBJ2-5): SAVISQKPSRDICQRGTSLTIQCQVDSQVTMMFWYRQQPGQSLTLIATANQGSEATYESGFVIDKFPISRPNLTFSTLTVSNMSPEDSSIYLCSTRPGGETQYFGPGTRLLVL.